The rows below give T cell receptor beta chains drawn from one sample of a study of blood T cell repertoires in COVID-19. Measured with immunoSEQ multiplex PCR; TCRdb has only the in-frame clones, and not every one. This table holds about 31,000 clones, about 90% found once. The sample was peripheral blood. Receptors originate from a human donor in a cohort sampled during active COVID-19. Each CDR3 is given with its conserved first and last residue. D genes are given only for firm matches. Only some rows state a clone size, as once, few, many or a class for expanded clones.

d_gene | j_gene | abundance | v_gene | CDR3nt | CDR3aa
NA | TRBJ2-3 | NA | TRBV10-3 | TGTGCCATCAGTGACCGGAGGATCAGCACAGATACGCAGTATTTT | CAISDRRISTDTQYF
TRBD1 | TRBJ1-5 | NA | TRBV30 | TGTGCCTGGAACCACAGGGGAGGTCAGCCCCAGCATTTT | CAWNHRGGQPQHF
TRBD1 | TRBJ2-2 | NA | TRBV7-3 | TGTGCCAGCAGCCTTGACAGGGGGCCAAACACCGGGGAGCTGTTTTTT | CASSLDRGPNTGELFF
TRBD2 | TRBJ2-6 | NA | TRBV3-1/TRBV3-2 | TGTGCCAGCAGCCAACCTACACTAGCGGGAGCCTCTGGGGCCAACGTCCTGACTTTC | CASSQPTLAGASGANVLTF
NA | TRBJ1-1 | NA | TRBV30 | TGTGCCTGGAGTAAAGGAGTTAACACTGAAGCTTTCTTT | CAWSKGVNTEAFF
NA | TRBJ1-1 | NA | TRBV19 | TGTGCCAGTAGGGAATCGACAGGTTTAAAAGCTTTCTTT | CASRESTGLKAFF
TRBD2 | TRBJ2-2 | NA | TRBV3-1/TRBV3-2 | TGTGCCAGCAGCCAAGAAGGACTAGCGGGGCGATACACCGGGGAGCTGTTTTTT | CASSQEGLAGRYTGELFF
TRBD1 | TRBJ1-1 | NA | TRBV5-1 | TGCGCCAGCAGCTTAGGACAGGGATTGGGCACTGAAGCTTTCTTT | CASSLGQGLGTEAFF
TRBD1 | TRBJ1-4 | NA | TRBV11-3 | TGTGCCAGCAGCCCGACAGGGGGCGTTGAAAAACTGTTTTTT | CASSPTGGVEKLFF
NA | TRBJ1-1 | NA | TRBV18 | TGTGCCAGCTCACCGATAGACATAACAGGGATAGCTTTCTTT | CASSPIDITGIAFF
NA | TRBJ1-6 | NA | TRBV7-9 | TGTGCCAGCAGCTTTGACGGGAAGGGTTCACCCCTCCACTTT | CASSFDGKGSPLHF
NA | TRBJ2-2 | NA | TRBV5-1 | TGCGCCAGCAGCCGCCCCCCGCCACAGGGACCCGGGGAGCTGTTTTTT | CASSRPPPQGPGELFF
NA | TRBJ1-4 | NA | TRBV7-9 | TGTGCCAGCAGCCCCCCTACAGGTTCAACTAATGAAAAACTGTTTTTT | CASSPPTGSTNEKLFF
TRBD2 | TRBJ2-3 | NA | TRBV3-1/TRBV3-2 | TGTGCCAGCAGCCAAGTAGGCAGGCGGGGGGATACGCAGTATTTT | CASSQVGRRGDTQYF
NA | TRBJ1-5 | NA | TRBV19 | TGTGCCAGTAGTATCATGCGGGACAATCAGCCCCAGCATTTT | CASSIMRDNQPQHF
NA | TRBJ2-2 | NA | TRBV21-1 | TGTGCCAGCAGCAAAGTAGTCACCTCCACCGGGGAGCTGTTTTTT | CASSKVVTSTGELFF
NA | TRBJ1-2 | NA | TRBV9 | TGTGCCAGCAGCGATGGGGGCCTCTATGGCTACACCTTC | CASSDGGLYGYTF
TRBD1 | TRBJ2-5 | NA | TRBV5-4 | TGTGCCAGCAGTATGGACAGGGGTCAGTGGGAGACCCAGTACTTC | CASSMDRGQWETQYF
TRBD2 | TRBJ2-3 | NA | TRBV7-3 | TGTGCCAGCAGCCGAGGGCTAGCGGGAGGGCTTTTGACAGATACGCAGTATTTT | CASSRGLAGGLLTDTQYF
TRBD1 | TRBJ1-1 | once | TRBV10-3 | TGTGCCATCAGGTCGGACAGGGTCAACACTGAAGCTTTCTTT | CAIRSDRVNTEAFF
TRBD1 | TRBJ1-2 | once | TRBV4-1 | TGCGCCAGCAGCCGTGACGGACAGGGAGACTATGGCTACACCTTC | CASSRDGQGDYGYTF
TRBD2 | TRBJ2-1 | NA | TRBV7-2 | TGTGCCAGCAGCTATCAACTAGCGGGAGGGGATGAGCAGTTCTTC | CASSYQLAGGDEQFF
NA | TRBJ2-3 | NA | TRBV5-1 | TGCGCCAGCAGCCCCGGACTAAGCCCAGATACGCAGTATTTT | CASSPGLSPDTQYF
NA | TRBJ2-3 | once | TRBV7-3 | TGTGCCAGCAGCTTAATGGGGAGCAGAGATACGCAGTATTTT | CASSLMGSRDTQYF
TRBD1 | TRBJ1-1 | once | TRBV5-1 | TGCGCCAGCAGCTTGGGACAGGGGGCGAGGAACACTGAAGCTTTCTTT | CASSLGQGARNTEAFF
NA | TRBJ1-2 | NA | TRBV12-3/TRBV12-4 | TGTGCCAGCAGTTACACTAACTATGGCTACACCTTC | CASSYTNYGYTF
NA | TRBJ2-3 | NA | TRBV24-1 | TGTGCCACCAGGGGGGCTAGCGGAGGCCCTAGACAGTATTTT | CATRGASGGPRQYF
TRBD2 | TRBJ2-1 | NA | TRBV19 | TGTGCCAGTAGTATAAAAACTAGCGGTACAGCCAATGAGCAGTTCTTC | CASSIKTSGTANEQFF
NA | TRBJ1-2 | NA | TRBV28 | TGTGCCAGCAGTGGGGCATGGGATCCTAATGGCTACACCTTC | CASSGAWDPNGYTF
NA | TRBJ2-3 | NA | TRBV10-3 | TGTGCCATCAGTGAGTCGCCCAGGGGAGTGGATACGCAGTATTTT | CAISESPRGVDTQYF
TRBD1 | TRBJ1-5 | NA | TRBV18 | TGTGCCAGCTCACCATTCGACAGGGTGGGAAATCAGCCCCAGCATTTT | CASSPFDRVGNQPQHF
TRBD2 | TRBJ2-1 | NA | TRBV6-6 | TGTGCCAGCAGTCCGGGACTAGCGGGACTCTCCTACAATGAGCAGTTCTTC | CASSPGLAGLSYNEQFF
TRBD2 | TRBJ2-3 | NA | TRBV5-8 | TGTGCCAGCAGCCCCTGGACTAGCGGGAACACAGATACGCAGTATTTT | CASSPWTSGNTDTQYF
NA | TRBJ2-3 | NA | TRBV30 | TGTGCCTGGAGTGTACGTGGGGCCACAGATACGCAGTATTTT | CAWSVRGATDTQYF
NA | TRBJ1-6 | NA | TRBV5-4 | TGTGCCAGCAGCGGTGGACGGGGGGGTAATTCACCCCTCCACTTT | CASSGGRGGNSPLHF
NA | TRBJ2-5 | NA | TRBV18 | TGTGCCAGCTCACCCCGGGTCGCCTCTCAAGAGACCCAGTACTTC | CASSPRVASQETQYF
TRBD2 | TRBJ2-3 | NA | TRBV6-4 | TGTGCCAGCAGTGTAGCGGGGGGGCCAGATACGCAGTATTTT | CASSVAGGPDTQYF
NA | TRBJ1-2 | NA | TRBV11-2 | TGTGCCAGCAGCTTCAGAGGGGGTGGTCGCAGGGAATACTATGGCTACACCTTC | CASSFRGGGRREYYGYTF
TRBD1 | TRBJ2-3 | NA | TRBV18 | TGTGCCAGCTCACCAACAGGGGGAGGCACAGATACGCAGTATTTT | CASSPTGGGTDTQYF
TRBD2 | TRBJ2-1 | NA | TRBV5-1 | TGCGCCAGCAGCTTGGGAGGGACTAGTTGGGACAATGAGCAGTTCTTC | CASSLGGTSWDNEQFF
TRBD1 | TRBJ1-4 | NA | TRBV5-4 | TGTGCCAGCAGCTCGGACAGGGAGGGTGAAAAACTGTTTTTT | CASSSDREGEKLFF
TRBD2 | TRBJ2-3 | NA | TRBV5-1 | TGCGCCAGCAGTATGGGACTAGTCACAGATACGCAGTATTTT | CASSMGLVTDTQYF
TRBD1 | TRBJ2-2 | NA | TRBV6-5 | TGTGCCAGCAGACCTGGGACAGAAAGCGCCGGGGAGCTGTTTTTT | CASRPGTESAGELFF
NA | TRBJ2-1 | NA | TRBV19 | TGTGCCAGTAGTATCTATTCCCGGGCGGGATTCAATGAGCAGTTCTTC | CASSIYSRAGFNEQFF
NA | TRBJ2-1 | NA | TRBV12-3/TRBV12-4 | TGTGCCAGCACCCTACTTAATGAGCAGTTCTTC | CASTLLNEQFF
NA | TRBJ2-2 | NA | TRBV5-5 | TGTGCCAGCAGCTTGGATCACTTATACACCGGGGAGCTGTTTTTT | CASSLDHLYTGELFF
NA | TRBJ1-1 | NA | TRBV18 | TGTGCCAGCTCACCCGCGGACTATTCGAGGGCTTTCTTT | CASSPADYSRAFF
NA | TRBJ1-2 | NA | TRBV5-1 | TGCGCCAGCAGCTTGGATGGGGAGAGGTATGGCTACACCTTC | CASSLDGERYGYTF
TRBD2 | TRBJ2-1 | NA | TRBV7-2 | TGTGCCAGCAGCATGACTAGCGGGAATTGGAATGAGCAGTTCTTC | CASSMTSGNWNEQFF
TRBD2 | TRBJ2-5 | NA | TRBV29-1 | TGCAGCGTTGTTAGGTTGCGGGAGGTCGTGGGGACCCAGTACTTC | CSVVRLREVVGTQYF